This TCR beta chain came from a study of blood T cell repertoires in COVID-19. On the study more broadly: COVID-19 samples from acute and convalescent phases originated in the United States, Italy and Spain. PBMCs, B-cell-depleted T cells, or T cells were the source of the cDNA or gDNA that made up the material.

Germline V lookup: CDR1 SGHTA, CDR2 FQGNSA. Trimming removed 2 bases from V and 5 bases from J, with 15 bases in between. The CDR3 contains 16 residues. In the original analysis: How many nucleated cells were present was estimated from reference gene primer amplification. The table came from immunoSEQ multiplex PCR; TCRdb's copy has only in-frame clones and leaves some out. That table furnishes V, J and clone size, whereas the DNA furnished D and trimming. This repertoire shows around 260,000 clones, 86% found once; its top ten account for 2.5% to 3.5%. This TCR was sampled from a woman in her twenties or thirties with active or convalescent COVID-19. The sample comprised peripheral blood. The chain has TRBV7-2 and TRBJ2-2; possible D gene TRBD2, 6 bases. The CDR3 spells CASSLKKGLWTGELFF. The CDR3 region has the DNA TGTGCCAGCAGCTTAAAAAAGGGACTTTGGACCGGGGAGCTGTTTTTT.